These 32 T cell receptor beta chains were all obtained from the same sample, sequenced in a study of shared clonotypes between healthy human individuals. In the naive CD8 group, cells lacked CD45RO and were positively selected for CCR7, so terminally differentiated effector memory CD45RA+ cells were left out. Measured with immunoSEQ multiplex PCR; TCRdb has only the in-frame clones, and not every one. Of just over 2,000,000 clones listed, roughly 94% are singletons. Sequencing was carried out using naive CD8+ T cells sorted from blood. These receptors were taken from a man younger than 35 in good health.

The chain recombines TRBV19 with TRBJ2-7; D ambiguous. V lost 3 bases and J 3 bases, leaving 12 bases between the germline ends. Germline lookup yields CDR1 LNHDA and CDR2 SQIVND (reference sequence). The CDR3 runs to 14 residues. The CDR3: CASSIWGASYEQYF. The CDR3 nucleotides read TGTGCCAGTAGTATTTGGGGTGCGAGCTACGAGCAGTACTTC. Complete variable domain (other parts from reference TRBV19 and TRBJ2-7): DGGITQSPKYLFRKEGQNVTLSCEQNLNHDAMYWYRQDPGQGLRLIYYSQIVNDFQKGDIAEGYSVSREKKESFPLTVTSAQKNPTAFYLCASSIWGASYEQYFGPGTRLTVT.

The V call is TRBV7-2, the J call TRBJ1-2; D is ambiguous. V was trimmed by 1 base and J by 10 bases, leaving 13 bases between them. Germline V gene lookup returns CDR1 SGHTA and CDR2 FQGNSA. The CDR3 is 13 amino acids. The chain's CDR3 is CASSLVLGGTYTF. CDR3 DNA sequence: TGTGCCAGCAGCTTAGTTTTGGGCGGAACCTACACCTTC.

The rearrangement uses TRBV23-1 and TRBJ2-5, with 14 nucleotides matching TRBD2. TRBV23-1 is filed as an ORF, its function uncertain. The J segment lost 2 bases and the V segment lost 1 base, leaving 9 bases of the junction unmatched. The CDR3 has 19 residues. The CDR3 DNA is TGCGCCAGCAGTCAATTGGGGGGACTAGCGGGGGAGCCGCAAGAGACCCAGTACTTC. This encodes CASSQLGGLAGEPQETQYF.

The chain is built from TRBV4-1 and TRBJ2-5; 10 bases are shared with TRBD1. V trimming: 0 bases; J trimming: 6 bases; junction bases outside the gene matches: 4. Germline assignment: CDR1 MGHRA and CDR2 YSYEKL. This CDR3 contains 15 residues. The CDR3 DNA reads TGCGCCAGCAGCCAAGAGGGGACAGGGGTAAAGACCCAGTACTTC. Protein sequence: CASSQEGTGVKTQYF.

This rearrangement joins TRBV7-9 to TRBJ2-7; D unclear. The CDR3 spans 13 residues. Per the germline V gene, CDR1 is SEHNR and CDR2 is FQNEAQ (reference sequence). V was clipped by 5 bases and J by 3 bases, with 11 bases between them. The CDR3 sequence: CASSDELGYEQYF. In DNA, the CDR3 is TGTGCCAGCAGCGACGAGCTGGGCTACGAGCAGTACTTC.

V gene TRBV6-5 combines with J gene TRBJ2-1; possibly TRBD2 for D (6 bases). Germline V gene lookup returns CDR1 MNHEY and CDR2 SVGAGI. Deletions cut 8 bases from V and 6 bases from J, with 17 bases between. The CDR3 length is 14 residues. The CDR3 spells CASAGLLTPNEQFF. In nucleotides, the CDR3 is TGTGCCAGCGCTGGACTACTTACCCCCAATGAGCAGTTCTTC.

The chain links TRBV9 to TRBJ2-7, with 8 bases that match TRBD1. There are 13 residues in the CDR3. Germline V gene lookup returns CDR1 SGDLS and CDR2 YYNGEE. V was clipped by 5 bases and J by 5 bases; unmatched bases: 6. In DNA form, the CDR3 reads TGTGCCAGCAGGGCGACAGGGGAGAACGAGCAGTACTTC. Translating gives CASRATGENEQYF. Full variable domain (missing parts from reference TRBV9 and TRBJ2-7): DSGVTQTPKHLITATGQRVTLRCSPRSGDLSVYWYQQSLDQGLQFLIQYYNGEERAKGNILERFSAQQFPDLHSELNLSSLELGDSALYFCASRATGENEQYFGPGTRLTVT.

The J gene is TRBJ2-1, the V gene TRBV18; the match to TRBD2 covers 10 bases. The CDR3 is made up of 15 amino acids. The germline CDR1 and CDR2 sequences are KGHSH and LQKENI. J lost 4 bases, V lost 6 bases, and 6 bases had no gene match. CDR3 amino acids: CASSLPGLAYNEQFF. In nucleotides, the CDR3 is TGTGCCAGCTCCCTTCCGGGACTAGCGTACAATGAGCAGTTCTTC. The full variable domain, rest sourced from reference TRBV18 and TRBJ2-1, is NAGVMQNPRHLVRRRGQEARLRCSPMKGHSHVYWYRQLPEEGLKFMVYLQKENIIDESGMPKERFSAEFPKEGPSILRIQQVVRGDSAAYFCASSLPGLAYNEQFFGPGTRLTVL.

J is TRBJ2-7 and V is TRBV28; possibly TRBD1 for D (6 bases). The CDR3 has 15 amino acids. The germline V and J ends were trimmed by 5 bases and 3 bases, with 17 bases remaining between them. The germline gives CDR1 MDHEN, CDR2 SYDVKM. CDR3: CASSLPGQEFYEQYF. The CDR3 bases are TGTGCCAGCAGTCTTCCGGGACAAGAGTTCTACGAGCAGTACTTC. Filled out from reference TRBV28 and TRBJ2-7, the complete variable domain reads DVKVTQSSRYLVKRTGEKVFLECVQDMDHENMFWYRQDPGLGLRLIYFSYDVKMKEKGDIPEGYSVSREKKERFSLILESASTNQTSMYLCASSLPGQEFYEQYFGPGTRLTVT.

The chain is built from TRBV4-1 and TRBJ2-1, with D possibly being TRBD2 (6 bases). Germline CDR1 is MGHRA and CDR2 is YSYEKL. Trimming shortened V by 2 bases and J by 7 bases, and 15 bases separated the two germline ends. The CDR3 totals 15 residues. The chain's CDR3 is CASSQSRGGGNEQFF. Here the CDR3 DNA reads TGCGCCAGCAGCCAATCCCGGGGTGGGGGGAATGAGCAGTTCTTC.

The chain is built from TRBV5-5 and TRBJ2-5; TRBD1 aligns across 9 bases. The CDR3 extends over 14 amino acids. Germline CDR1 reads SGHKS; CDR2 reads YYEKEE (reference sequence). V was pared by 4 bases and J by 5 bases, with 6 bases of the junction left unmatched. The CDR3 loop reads CASSVGQGGETQYF. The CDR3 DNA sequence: TGTGCCAGCAGCGTGGGACAGGGTGGGGAGACCCAGTACTTC.

In DNA, the CDR3 is TGTGCCAGCAGCTTATGGGGCAGCGAATACGAGCAGTACTTC. Its protein is CASSLWGSEYEQYF. The chain employs TRBV13 and TRBJ2-7; possible D gene TRBD1, 5 bases. Germline V gives CDR1 PRHDT, CDR2 FYEKMQ (reference sequence). This CDR3 region has 14 residues. Trimming cost V 2 bases and J 4 bases, with 12 bases left between them. The whole variable domain, remainder taken from reference TRBV13 and TRBJ2-7, is AAGVIQSPRHLIKEKRETATLKCYPIPRHDTVYWYQQGPGQDPQFLISFYEKMQSDKGSIPDRFSAQQFSDYHSELNMSSLELGDSALYFCASSLWGSEYEQYFGPGTRLTVT.

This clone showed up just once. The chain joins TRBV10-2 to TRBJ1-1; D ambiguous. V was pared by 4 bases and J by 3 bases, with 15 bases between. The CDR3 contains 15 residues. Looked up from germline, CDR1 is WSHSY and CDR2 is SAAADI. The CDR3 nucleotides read TGCGCCAGCAGTGGGGCAGACTTTGGAGACACTGAAGCTTTCTTT. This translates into CASSGADFGDTEAFF.

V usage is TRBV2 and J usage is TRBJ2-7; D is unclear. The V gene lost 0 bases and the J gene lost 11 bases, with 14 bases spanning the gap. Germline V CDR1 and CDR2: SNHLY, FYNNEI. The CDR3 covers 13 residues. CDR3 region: CASSEALGPGEYF. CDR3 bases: TGTGCCAGCAGTGAAGCCCTAGGACCTGGGGAGTACTTC.

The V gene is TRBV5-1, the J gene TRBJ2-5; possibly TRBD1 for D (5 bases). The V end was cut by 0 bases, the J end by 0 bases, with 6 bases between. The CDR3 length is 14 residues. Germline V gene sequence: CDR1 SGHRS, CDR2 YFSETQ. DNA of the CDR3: TGCGCCAGCAGCTTGGTAGGGGACCAAGAGACCCAGTACTTC. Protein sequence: CASSLVGDQETQYF.

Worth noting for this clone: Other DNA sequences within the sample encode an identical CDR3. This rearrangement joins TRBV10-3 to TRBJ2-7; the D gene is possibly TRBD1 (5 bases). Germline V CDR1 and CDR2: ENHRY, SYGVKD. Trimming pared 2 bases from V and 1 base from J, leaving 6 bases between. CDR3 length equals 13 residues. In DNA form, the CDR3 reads TGTGCCATCAGTGAGGGACAATCCTACGAGCAGTACTTC. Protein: CAISEGQSYEQYF.

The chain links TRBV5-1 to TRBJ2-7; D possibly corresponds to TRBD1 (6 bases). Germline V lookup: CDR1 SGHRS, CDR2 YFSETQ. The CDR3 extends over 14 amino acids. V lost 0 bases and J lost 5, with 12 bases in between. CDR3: CASSLGWTDNEQYF. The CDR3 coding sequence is TGCGCCAGCAGCTTGGGATGGACAGACAACGAGCAGTACTTC. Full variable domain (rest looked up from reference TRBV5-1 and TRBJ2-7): KAGVTQTPRYLIKTRGQQVTLSCSPISGHRSVSWYQQTPGQGLQFLFEYFSETQRNKGNFPGRFSGRQFSNSRSEMNVSTLELGDSALYLCASSLGWTDNEQYFGPGTRLTVT.

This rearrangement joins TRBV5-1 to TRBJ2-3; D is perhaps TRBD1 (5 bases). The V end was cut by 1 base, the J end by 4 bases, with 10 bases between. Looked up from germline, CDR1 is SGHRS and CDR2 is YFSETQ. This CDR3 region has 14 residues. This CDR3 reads CASSLRLGADTQYF. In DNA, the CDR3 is TGCGCCAGCAGCTTGAGGCTAGGGGCAGATACGCAGTATTTT.

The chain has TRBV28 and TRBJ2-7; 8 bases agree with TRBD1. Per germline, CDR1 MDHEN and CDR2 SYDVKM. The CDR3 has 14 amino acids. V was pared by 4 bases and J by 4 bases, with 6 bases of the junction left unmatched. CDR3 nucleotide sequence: TGTGCCAGCAGTTCCTCGGGACAGGCTTACGAGCAGTACTTC. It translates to CASSSSGQAYEQYF.

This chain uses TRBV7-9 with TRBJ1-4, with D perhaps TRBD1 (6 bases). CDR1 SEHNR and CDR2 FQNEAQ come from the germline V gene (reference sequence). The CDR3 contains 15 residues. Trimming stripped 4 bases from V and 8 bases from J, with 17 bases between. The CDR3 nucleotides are TGTGCCAGCAGCTCGGACAGTCCGGGAGGGGAAAAACTGTTTTTT. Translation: CASSSDSPGGEKLFF.

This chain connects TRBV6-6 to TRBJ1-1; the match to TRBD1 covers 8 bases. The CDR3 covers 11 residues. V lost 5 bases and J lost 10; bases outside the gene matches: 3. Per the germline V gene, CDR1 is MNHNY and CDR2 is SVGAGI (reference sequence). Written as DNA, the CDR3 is TGTGCCAGCAGTAAGGACAGGGCAGCTTTCTTT. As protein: CASSKDRAAFF.

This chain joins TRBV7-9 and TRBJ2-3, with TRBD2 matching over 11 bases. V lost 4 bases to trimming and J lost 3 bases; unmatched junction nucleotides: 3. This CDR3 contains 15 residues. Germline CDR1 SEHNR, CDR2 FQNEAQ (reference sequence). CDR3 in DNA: TGTGCCAGCAGCTCACTAGCGGGAGAAACAGATACGCAGTATTTT. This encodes CASSSLAGETDTQYF. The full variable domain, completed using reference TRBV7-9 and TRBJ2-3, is DTGVSQNPRHKITKRGQNVTFRCDPISEHNRLYWYRQTLGQGPEFLTYFQNEAQLEKSRLLSDRFSAERPKGSFSTLEIQRTEQGDSAMYLCASSSLAGETDTQYFGPGTRLTVL.

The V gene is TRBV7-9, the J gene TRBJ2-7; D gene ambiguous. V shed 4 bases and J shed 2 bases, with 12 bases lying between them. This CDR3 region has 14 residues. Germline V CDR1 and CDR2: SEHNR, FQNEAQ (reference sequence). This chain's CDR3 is CASSSPDGTYEQYF. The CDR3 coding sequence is TGTGCCAGCAGCTCCCCGGACGGTACCTACGAGCAGTACTTC.

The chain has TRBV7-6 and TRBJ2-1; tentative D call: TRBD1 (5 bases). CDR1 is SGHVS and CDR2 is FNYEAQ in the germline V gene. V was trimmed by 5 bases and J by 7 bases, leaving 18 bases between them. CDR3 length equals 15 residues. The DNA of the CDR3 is TGTGCCAGCAGCCACGGACAAGGGGTAAGAAATGAGCAGTTCTTC. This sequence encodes CASSHGQGVRNEQFF.

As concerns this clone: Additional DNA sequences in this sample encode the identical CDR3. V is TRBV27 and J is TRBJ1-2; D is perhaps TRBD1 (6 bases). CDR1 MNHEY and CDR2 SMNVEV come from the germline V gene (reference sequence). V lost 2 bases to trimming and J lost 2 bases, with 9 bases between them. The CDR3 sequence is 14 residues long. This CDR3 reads CASSLTGSNYGYTF. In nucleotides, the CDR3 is TGTGCCAGCAGTTTAACAGGGTCGAACTATGGCTACACCTTC.

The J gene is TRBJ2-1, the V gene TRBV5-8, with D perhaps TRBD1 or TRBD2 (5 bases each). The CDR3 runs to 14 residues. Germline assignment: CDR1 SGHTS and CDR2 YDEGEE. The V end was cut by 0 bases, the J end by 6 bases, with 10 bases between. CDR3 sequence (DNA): TGTGCCAGCAGCTTGGGAGGGGCCCGCAATGAGCAGTTCTTC. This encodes CASSLGGARNEQFF.

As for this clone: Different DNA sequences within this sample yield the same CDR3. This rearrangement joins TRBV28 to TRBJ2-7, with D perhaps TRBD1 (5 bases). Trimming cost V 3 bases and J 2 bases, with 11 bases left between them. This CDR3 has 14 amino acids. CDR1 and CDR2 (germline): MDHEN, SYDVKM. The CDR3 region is CASSLAGMTYEQYF. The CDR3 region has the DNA TGTGCCAGCAGTTTGGCAGGGATGACCTACGAGCAGTACTTC.

CDR3: CASSLPAGGPVGELFF. The DNA for the CDR3 is TGTGCCAGCAGCCTCCCAGCGGGAGGGCCTGTCGGGGAGCTGTTTTTT. The rearrangement links TRBV9 to TRBJ2-2, with 10 bases fitting TRBD2. V was clipped by 4 bases and J by 7 bases; unmatched bases: 10. Germline V lookup: CDR1 SGDLS, CDR2 YYNGEE. The CDR3 contains 16 residues.

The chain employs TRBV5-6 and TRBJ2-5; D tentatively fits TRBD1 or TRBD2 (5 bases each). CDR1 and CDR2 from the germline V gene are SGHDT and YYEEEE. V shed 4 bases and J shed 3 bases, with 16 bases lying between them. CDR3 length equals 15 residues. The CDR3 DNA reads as TGTGCCAGCAGCCCAATGGGGGAATCTAAAGAGACCCAGTACTTC. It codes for CASSPMGESKETQYF.

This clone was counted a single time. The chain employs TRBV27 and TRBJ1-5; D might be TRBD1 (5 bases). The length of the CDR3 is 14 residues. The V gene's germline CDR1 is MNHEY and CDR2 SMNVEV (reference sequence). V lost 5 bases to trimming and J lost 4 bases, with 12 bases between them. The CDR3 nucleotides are TGTGCCAGCAGTGCAGGGACCGCTAATCAGCCCCAGCATTTT. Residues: CASSAGTANQPQHF.

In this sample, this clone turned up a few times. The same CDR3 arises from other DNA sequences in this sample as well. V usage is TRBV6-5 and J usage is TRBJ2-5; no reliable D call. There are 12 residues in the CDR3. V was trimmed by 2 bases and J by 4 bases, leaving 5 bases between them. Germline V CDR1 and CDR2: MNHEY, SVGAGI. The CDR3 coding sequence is TGTGCCAGCAGTTACGGTGGAGAGACCCAGTACTTC. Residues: CASSYGGETQYF.

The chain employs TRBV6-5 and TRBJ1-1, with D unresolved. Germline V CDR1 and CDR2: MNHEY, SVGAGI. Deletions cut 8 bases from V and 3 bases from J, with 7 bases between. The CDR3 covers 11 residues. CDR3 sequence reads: CASSVHTEAFF. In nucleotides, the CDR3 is TGTGCCAGCTCCGTACACACTGAAGCTTTCTTT.